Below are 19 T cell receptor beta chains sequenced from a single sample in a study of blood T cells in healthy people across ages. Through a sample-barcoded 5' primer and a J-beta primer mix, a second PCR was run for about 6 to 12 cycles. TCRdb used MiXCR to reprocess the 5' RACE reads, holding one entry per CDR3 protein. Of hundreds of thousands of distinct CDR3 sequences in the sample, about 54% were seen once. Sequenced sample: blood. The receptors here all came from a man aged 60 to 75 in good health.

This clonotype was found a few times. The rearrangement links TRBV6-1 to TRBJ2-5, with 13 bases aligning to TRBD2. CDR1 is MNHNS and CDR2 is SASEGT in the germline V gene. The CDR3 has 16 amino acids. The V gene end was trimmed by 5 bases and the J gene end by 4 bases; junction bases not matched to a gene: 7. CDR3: CASSSRLAGGGETQYF. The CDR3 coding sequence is TGTGCCAGCAGTTCCCGACTAGCGGGGGGTGGAGAGACCCAGTACTTC.

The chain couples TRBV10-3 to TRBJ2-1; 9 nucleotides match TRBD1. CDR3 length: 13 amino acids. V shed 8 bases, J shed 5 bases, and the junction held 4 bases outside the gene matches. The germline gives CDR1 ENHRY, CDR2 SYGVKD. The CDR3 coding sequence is TGTGCCATCCGGGACAGGGAACACAATGAGCAGTTCTTC. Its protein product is CAIRDREHNEQFF.

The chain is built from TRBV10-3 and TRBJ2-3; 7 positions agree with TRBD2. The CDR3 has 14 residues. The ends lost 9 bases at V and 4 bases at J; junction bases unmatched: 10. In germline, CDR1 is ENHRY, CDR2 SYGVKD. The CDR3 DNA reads TGTGCCATGAGCGCGGGGGTGAGCGCAGATACGCAGTATTTT. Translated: CAMSAGVSADTQYF.

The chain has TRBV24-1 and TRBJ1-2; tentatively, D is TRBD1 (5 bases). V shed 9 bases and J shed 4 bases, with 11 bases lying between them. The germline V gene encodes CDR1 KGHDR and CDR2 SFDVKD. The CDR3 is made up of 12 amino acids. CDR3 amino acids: CATGAGAYGYTF. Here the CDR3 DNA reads TGTGCCACCGGGGCAGGAGCCTATGGCTACACCTTC.

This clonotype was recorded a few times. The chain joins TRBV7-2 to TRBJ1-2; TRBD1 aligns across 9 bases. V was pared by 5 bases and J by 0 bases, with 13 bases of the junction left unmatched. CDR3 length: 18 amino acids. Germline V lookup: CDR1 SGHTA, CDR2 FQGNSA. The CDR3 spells CASSRQRTGEATNYGYTF. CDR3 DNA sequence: TGTGCCAGCAGCCGCCAAAGGACAGGGGAGGCTACTAACTATGGCTACACCTTC.

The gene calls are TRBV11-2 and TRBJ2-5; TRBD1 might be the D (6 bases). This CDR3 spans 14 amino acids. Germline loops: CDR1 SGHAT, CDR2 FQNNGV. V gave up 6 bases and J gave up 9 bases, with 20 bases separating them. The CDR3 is CASSLEPGNRAQYF. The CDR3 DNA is TGTGCCAGCAGTCTAGAGCCAGGGAACAGGGCCCAGTACTTC.

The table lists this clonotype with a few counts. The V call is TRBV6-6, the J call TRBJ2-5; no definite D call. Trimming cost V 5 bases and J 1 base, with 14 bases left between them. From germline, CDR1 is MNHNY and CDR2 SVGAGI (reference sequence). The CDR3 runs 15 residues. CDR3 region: CASSPRTGAQETQYF. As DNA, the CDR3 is TGTGCCAGCAGTCCCCGGACCGGAGCCCAAGAGACCCAGTACTTC.

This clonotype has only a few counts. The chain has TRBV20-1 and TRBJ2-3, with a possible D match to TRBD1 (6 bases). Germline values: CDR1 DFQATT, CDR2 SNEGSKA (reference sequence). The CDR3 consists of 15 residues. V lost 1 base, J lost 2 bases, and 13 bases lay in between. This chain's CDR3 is CSARGHRADTDTQYF. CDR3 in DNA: TGCAGTGCTAGAGGTCACAGGGCTGACACAGATACGCAGTATTTT.

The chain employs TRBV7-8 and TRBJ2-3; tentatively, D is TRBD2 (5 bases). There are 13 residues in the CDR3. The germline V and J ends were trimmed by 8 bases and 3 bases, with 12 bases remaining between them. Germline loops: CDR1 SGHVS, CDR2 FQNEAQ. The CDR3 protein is CASGEGRTDTQYF. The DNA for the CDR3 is TGTGCCAGCGGCGAGGGTAGGACAGATACGCAGTATTTT.

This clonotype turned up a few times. The CDR3 loop is CASRQGRETQYF. For the CDR3, the DNA is TGTGCCAGCAGACAGGGTCGGGAGACCCAGTACTTC. The genes are TRBV12-3 or TRBV12-4 and TRBJ2-5, with D maybe TRBD1 (6 bases). CDR3 length: 12 residues. With 6 bases removed from V and 5 bases from J, the gap between germline ends came to 10 bases.

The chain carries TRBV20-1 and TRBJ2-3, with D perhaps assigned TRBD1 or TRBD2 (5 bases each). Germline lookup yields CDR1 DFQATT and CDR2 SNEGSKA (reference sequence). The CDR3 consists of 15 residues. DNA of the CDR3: TGCAGCCCTAGAGAGAGAGGGCGGAGTAGGGGTACGCAGTATTTT. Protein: CSPRERGRSRGTQYF.

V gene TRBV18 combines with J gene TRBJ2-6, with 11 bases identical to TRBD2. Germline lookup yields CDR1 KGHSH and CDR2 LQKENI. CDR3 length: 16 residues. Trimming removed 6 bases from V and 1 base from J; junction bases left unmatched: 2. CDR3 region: CASSTSGGSGANVLTF. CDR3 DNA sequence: TGTGCCAGCTCCACTAGCGGGGGTTCTGGGGCCAACGTCCTGACTTTC.

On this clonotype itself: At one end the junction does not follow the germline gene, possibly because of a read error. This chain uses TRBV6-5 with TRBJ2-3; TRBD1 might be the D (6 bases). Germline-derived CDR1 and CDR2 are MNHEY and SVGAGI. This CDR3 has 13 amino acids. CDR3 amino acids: CANSYNRDTAQYF. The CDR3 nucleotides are TGTGCCAACAGTTACAACCGGGACACAGCGCAGTATTTT.

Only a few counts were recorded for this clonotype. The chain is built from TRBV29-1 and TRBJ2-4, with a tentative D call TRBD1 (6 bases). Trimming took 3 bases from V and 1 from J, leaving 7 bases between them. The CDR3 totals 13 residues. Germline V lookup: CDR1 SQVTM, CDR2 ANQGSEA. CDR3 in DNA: TGCAGCGTTGAGAGGGGGGCCAAAAACATTCAGTACTTC. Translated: CSVERGAKNIQYF.

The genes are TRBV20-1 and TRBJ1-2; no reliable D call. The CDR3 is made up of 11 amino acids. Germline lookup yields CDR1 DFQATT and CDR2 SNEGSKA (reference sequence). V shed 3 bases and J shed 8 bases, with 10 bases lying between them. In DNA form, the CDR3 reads TGCAGTGCTAGCTATGGACGGGGCTACACCTTC. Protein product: CSASYGRGYTF.

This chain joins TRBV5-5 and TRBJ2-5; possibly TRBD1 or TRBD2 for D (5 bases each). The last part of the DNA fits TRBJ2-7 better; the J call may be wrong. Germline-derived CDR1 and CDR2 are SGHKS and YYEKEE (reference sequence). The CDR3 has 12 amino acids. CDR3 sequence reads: CASRRDDYEQYF. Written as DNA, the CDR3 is TGTGCCAGCAGAAGGGACGACTACGAGCAGTACTTC.

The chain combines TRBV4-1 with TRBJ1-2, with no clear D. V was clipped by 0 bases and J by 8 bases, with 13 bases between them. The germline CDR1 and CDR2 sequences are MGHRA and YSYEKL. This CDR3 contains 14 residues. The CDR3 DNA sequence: TGCGCCAGCAGCCAAGATCGTCAGTCTCCCGGCTACACCTTC. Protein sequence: CASSQDRQSPGYTF.

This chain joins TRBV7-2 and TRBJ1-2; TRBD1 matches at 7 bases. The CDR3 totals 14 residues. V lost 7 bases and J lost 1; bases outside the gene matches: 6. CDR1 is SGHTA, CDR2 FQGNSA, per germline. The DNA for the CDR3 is TGTGCCAGCATCCCGGACAGGAATAACTATGGCTACACCTTC. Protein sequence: CASIPDRNNYGYTF. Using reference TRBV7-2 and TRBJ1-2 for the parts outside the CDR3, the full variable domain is GAGVSQSPSNKVTEKGKDVELRCDPISGHTALYWYRQSLGQGLEFLIYFQGNSAPDKSGLPSDRFSAERTGGSVSTLTIQRTQQEDSAVYLCASIPDRNNYGYTFGSGTRLTVV.

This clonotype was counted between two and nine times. CDR3 DNA: TGCGCCAGCAGCTTGGAAAAGAGAGCAGATACGCAGTATTTT. Residues: CASSLEKRADTQYF. The chain combines TRBV5-1 with TRBJ2-3; D is ambiguous. Germline CDR1 reads SGHRS; CDR2 reads YFSETQ. The CDR3 length is 14 residues. The V end lost 0 bases, the J end lost 4 bases, and 9 bases lay between the germline ends.